Judged by abundance, the clone carrying this TCR beta chain is medium-sized (0.01 to 0.1%). Its matching antigen is unknown. The sample originates from a study of T cells in narcolepsy. About the research overall: Healthy controls were enrolled alongside patients with narcolepsy type 1 or type 2.

Study-wide results and caveats: Autoreactive HCRT-specific and TRIB2-specific clonotypes were marked in same-patient CSF-versus-blood CD4+ comparisons. Healthy controls reportedly lacked the autoreactive clonotypes serially found in patients' blood.

Measured with immunoSEQ multiplex PCR; TCRdb has only the in-frame clones, and not every one. The sample carries some 2,500 clones, 20% to 30% recorded once. The CDR3 is 15 amino acids. The gene calls are TRBV21-1 and TRBJ2-7; TRBD2 is the table's D call and was not checked against the DNA. TRBV21-1 is noted as a pseudogene. The sequenced sample was cultured CD4+ T cells from cerebrospinal fluid. The receptor was isolated from a human donor with narcolepsy. This CDR3 reads CASSKSPALRYEQYF. The DNA of the CDR3 is TGTGCCAGCAGCAAAAGCCCCGCCCTTCGCTACGAGCAGTACTTC.